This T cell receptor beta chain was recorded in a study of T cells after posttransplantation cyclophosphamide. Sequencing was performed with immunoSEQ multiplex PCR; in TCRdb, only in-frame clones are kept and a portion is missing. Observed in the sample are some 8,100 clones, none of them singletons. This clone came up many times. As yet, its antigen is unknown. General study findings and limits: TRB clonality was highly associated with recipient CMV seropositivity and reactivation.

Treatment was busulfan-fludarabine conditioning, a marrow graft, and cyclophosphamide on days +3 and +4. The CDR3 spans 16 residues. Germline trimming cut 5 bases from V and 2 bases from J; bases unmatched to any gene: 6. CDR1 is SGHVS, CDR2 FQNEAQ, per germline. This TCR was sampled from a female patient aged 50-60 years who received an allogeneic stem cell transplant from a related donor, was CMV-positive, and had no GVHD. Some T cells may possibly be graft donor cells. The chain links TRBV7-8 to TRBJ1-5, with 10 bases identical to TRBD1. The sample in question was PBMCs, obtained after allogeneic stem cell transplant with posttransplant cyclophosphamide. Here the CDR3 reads CASSPWTGGGNQPQHF. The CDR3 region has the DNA TGTGCCAGCAGCCCTTGGACAGGGGGAGGCAATCAGCCCCAGCATTTT.